This T cell receptor beta chain was identified during a study of control samples from healthy donors and cancer patients. There are 13 residues in the CDR3. V lost 1 base to trimming and J lost 2 bases, with 5 bases between them. Germline CDR1 reads SGHTA; CDR2 reads FQGTGA. Details on this clone: Different DNA sequences within this sample yield the same CDR3.

The method was immunoSEQ multiplex PCR; TCRdb's version includes in-frame clones alone and lacks a portion of them. This table holds hundreds of thousands of clones, approximately 92% found once. This TCR derives from a middle-aged man with head and neck cancer. This chain connects TRBV7-3 to TRBJ2-5, with D perhaps matching TRBD2 (5 bases). Sequencing was done on a sample of PBMCs. The CDR3 sequence is CASSLIAQETQYF. CDR3 bases: TGTGCCAGCAGCTTAATAGCGCAAGAGACCCAGTACTTC.